This entry lists 3 T cell receptor beta chains sequenced from one sample in a study of fetal regulatory T cell absence and autoimmunity. Libraries were prepared by immunoSEQ multiplex PCR; TCRdb keeps only in-frame clonotypes and omits some of them. The data show 95,000 or so clones, 55% to 75% seen once. The material sequenced was pancreas tissue. The source of these receptors is a male donor with IPEX syndrome.

The J gene is TRBJ2-7, the V gene TRBV10-3; D tentatively fits TRBD1 or TRBD2 (6 bases each). Germline-derived CDR1 and CDR2 are ENHRY and SYGVKD. V was pared by 0 bases and J by 2 bases, with 8 bases between. The CDR3 loop spans 14 amino acids. The CDR3 loop reads CAISESEGAYEQYF. CDR3 DNA sequence: TGTGCCATCAGTGAGTCGGAGGGGGCCTACGAGCAGTACTTC.

The chain joins TRBV6-1 to TRBJ1-6; 9 nucleotides agree with TRBD1. V lost 7 bases and J lost 9; bases outside the gene matches: 10. Germline CDR1 reads MNHNS; CDR2 reads SASEGT. This CDR3 is built from 15 residues. The CDR3 nucleotides are TGTGCCAGCACCTTAACCGGGACAGGGAGTTCACCCCTCCACTTT. It translates to CASTLTGTGSSPLHF.

CDR3 DNA sequence: TGTGCCTGGAGTGTACTGGGTAACCTCCCCCCCGGGGAGCTGTTTTTT. Amino acid sequence: CAWSVLGNLPPGELFF. The rearrangement joins TRBV30 to TRBJ2-2; D unresolved. This CDR3 has 16 residues. From germline, CDR1 is GTSNPN and CDR2 SVGIG (reference sequence). V was clipped by 0 bases and J by 6 bases, with 17 bases between them.